Below are 27 T cell receptor beta chains sequenced from a single sample in a study of cytomegalovirus exposure and HLA in healthy donors. Primers: 60 Vbeta forward and 13 Jbeta reverse. Data came from immunoSEQ multiplex PCR; TCRdb stores just in-frame clones and leaves some out. Among 150,000 or so clones, about 74% were seen once, and the ten largest hold 13%. The sequenced sample consisted of PBMCs. Every receptor here comes from a man aged 35-49 years in good health and CMV-seropositive.

The V and J genes are TRBV7-2 and TRBJ1-2; D not resolved. Deletions cut 0 bases from V and 4 bases from J, with 6 bases between. There are 13 residues in the CDR3. Germline CDR1 is SGHTA and CDR2 is FQGNSA. CDR3 DNA sequence: TGTGCCAGCAGCTTAGCGGGCAGCTATGGCTACACCTTC. Translated: CASSLAGSYGYTF.

The rearrangement links TRBV13 to TRBJ2-2; 9 nucleotides align to TRBD1. CDR1 is PRHDT, CDR2 FYEKMQ, per germline (reference sequence). CDR3 length: 15 amino acids. Losses at the gene ends were 6 bases for V and 4 bases for J; bases not matched to a gene: 6. The CDR3 here is CASRMWDRVTGELFF. The CDR3 bases are TGTGCCAGCAGGATGTGGGACAGGGTCACCGGGGAGCTGTTTTTT. The whole variable domain, filled in from reference TRBV13 and TRBJ2-2, reads AAGVIQSPRHLIKEKRETATLKCYPIPRHDTVYWYQQGPGQDPQFLISFYEKMQSDKGSIPDRFSAQQFSDYHSELNMSSLELGDSALYFCASRMWDRVTGELFFGEGSRLTVL.

V usage is TRBV28 and J usage is TRBJ1-5, with no clear D. From germline, CDR1 is MDHEN and CDR2 SYDVKM. Trimming cost V 9 bases and J 2 bases, with 11 bases left between them. The CDR3 sequence is 13 residues long. The CDR3 spells CASEGLGNQPQHF. CDR3 DNA sequence: TGTGCCAGTGAGGGTCTCGGCAATCAGCCCCAGCATTTT.

A few counts support this clone. This chain connects TRBV5-1 to TRBJ2-2; 7 bases map to TRBD2. CDR1 SGHRS and CDR2 YFSETQ come from the germline V gene. With 4 bases clipped from V and 6 bases from J, the junction kept 12 bases outside the gene matches. There are 16 residues in the CDR3. The CDR3 reads CASSLIAGDRAGELFF. CDR3 DNA sequence: TGCGCCAGCAGCCTCATTGCGGGAGATCGAGCCGGGGAGCTGTTTTTT. The full variable domain, its missing parts supplied by reference TRBV5-1 and TRBJ2-2, is KAGVTQTPRYLIKTRGQQVTLSCSPISGHRSVSWYQQTPGQGLQFLFEYFSETQRNKGNFPGRFSGRQFSNSRSEMNVSTLELGDSALYLCASSLIAGDRAGELFFGEGSRLTVL.

The J gene is TRBJ1-1, the V gene TRBV19, with 8 bases lining up with TRBD1. J lost 0 bases, V lost 1 base, and 7 bases had no gene match. Germline V gene sequence: CDR1 LNHDA, CDR2 SQIVND (reference sequence). This CDR3 region has 17 residues. CDR3: CASSIVLRQGLNTEAFF. In DNA form, the CDR3 reads TGTGCCAGTAGTATAGTGTTGAGACAGGGGCTGAACACTGAAGCTTTCTTT.

The rearrangement joins TRBV10-3 to TRBJ2-1, with TRBD2 identical over 11 bases. V gave up 4 bases and J gave up 0 bases; unmatched junction bases: 2. This CDR3 contains 16 residues. The germline V gene encodes CDR1 ENHRY and CDR2 SYGVKD. CDR3 region: CAISVTSGSSYNEQFF. CDR3 coding DNA: TGTGCCATCAGTGTAACTAGCGGGAGCTCCTACAATGAGCAGTTCTTC.

This clone was counted only a few times. This rearrangement joins TRBV30 to TRBJ1-3, with a weak D call TRBD1 (5 bases). The V and J ends lost 2 bases and 0 bases respectively, with 8 bases between them. Germline CDR1 is GTSNPN and CDR2 is SVGIG (reference sequence). The CDR3 runs to 14 residues. CDR3 sequence: CAWSRDSSGNTIYF. The CDR3 bases are TGTGCCTGGAGTAGAGACAGCTCTGGAAACACCATATATTTT.

The V and J genes are TRBV7-9 and TRBJ2-5, with a weak D call TRBD2 (5 bases). Trimming took 0 bases from V and 5 from J, leaving 19 bases between them. This CDR3 spans 17 amino acids. Looked up from germline, CDR1 is SEHNR and CDR2 is FQNEAQ (reference sequence). The chain's CDR3 is CASSLATSGSGGETQYF. DNA of the CDR3: TGTGCCAGCAGCTTAGCGACGTCTGGGAGTGGCGGCGAGACCCAGTACTTC.

This chain uses TRBV19 with TRBJ1-5; 9 nucleotides match TRBD1. Germline trimming cut 6 bases from V and 6 bases from J; bases unmatched to any gene: 9. Germline V gives CDR1 LNHDA, CDR2 SQIVND (reference sequence). The CDR3 runs to 15 residues. DNA of the CDR3: TGTGCCAGTAGCACAAACAGGGGGCAGGGTCAGCCCCAGCATTTT. Its protein product is CASSTNRGQGQPQHF.

The V and J genes are TRBV2 and TRBJ1-3, with 9 bases lining up with TRBD1. With V trimmed by 4 bases and J by 0 bases, 10 bases remained unmatched. From germline, CDR1 is SNHLY and CDR2 FYNNEI. CDR3 length equals 18 residues. The CDR3 loop reads CASSVRGQGGGSGNTIYF. The CDR3 DNA is TGTGCCAGCAGTGTCCGGGGACAGGGTGGCGGCTCTGGAAACACCATATATTTT. The full variable domain, completed using reference TRBV2 and TRBJ1-3, is EPEVTQTPSHQVTQMGQEVILRCVPISNHLYFYWYRQILGQKVEFLVSFYNNEISEKSEIFDDQFSVERPDGSNFTLKIRSTKLEDSAMYFCASSVRGQGGGSGNTIYFGEGSWLTVV.

For the CDR3, the DNA is TGTGCCAGCAGTCCCCCGGGACTAGCGGGATTAGGGACCCAGTACTTC. Translated: CASSPPGLAGLGTQYF. The V gene is TRBV6-6, the J gene TRBJ2-5; 13 nucleotides agree with TRBD2. The CDR3 extends over 16 amino acids. Trimming removed 5 bases from V and 7 bases from J; junction bases left unmatched: 10. The germline gives CDR1 MNHNY, CDR2 SVGAGI (reference sequence).

The rearrangement links TRBV27 to TRBJ2-1, with 15 bases identical to TRBD2. This CDR3 is built from 15 residues. Germline loops: CDR1 MNHEY, CDR2 SMNVEV (reference sequence). Trimming cost V 5 bases and J 10 bases; bases outside gene matches: 6. The CDR3 DNA follows: TGTGCCAGCAGTCCGTGGACTAGCGGGAGGGAGGAGCAGTTCTTC. It yields the protein CASSPWTSGREEQFF.

This clone showed up just a few times. The J gene is TRBJ2-3, the V gene TRBV2, with unresolved D. This CDR3 comprises 13 residues. Trimming stripped 8 bases from V and 5 bases from J, with 14 bases between. The germline gives CDR1 SNHLY, CDR2 FYNNEI. The CDR3 DNA reads as TGTGCCAGCGAATCCCCTCCGGGAGATACGCAGTATTTT. Translated: CASESPPGDTQYF.

This chain links TRBV21-1 with TRBJ2-4; TRBD1 is taken as the D call from the table, unchecked against the DNA. TRBV21-1 corresponds to a pseudogene. The CDR3 contains 15 residues. The CDR3 protein is CASSAPQGAKNSQYF. The CDR3 coding sequence is TGTGCCAGCAGCGCCCCACAGGGTGCCAAAAACAGTCAGTACTTC.

The V and J genes are TRBV5-1 and TRBJ1-1; 9 bases map to TRBD1. V lost 0 bases, J lost 11 bases, and 8 bases stayed unmatched. The CDR3 has 14 residues. CDR1 and CDR2 from the germline V gene are SGHRS and YFSETQ. The CDR3 DNA is TGCGCCAGCAGCTTGGGCCAGCGGGGGACAGGGGCTTTCTTT. The encoded protein is CASSLGQRGTGAFF.

As DNA, the CDR3 is TGTGCCAGCATCGTCCCGCTAGCGGGAGTTAAGGAGGAGCAGTTCTTC. This translates into CASIVPLAGVKEEQFF. The J gene is TRBJ2-1, the V gene TRBV7-3; 10 bases map to TRBD2. CDR3 length equals 16 residues. Germline V gives CDR1 SGHTA, CDR2 FQGTGA. J was trimmed by 10 bases and V by 7 bases; bases with no gene match: 16.

This chain joins TRBV6-6 and TRBJ2-5; 10 bases fit TRBD2. The closer fit of TRBJ2-7 to the DNA end suggests the J call may be wrong. The CDR3 sequence is 15 residues long. The V gene's germline CDR1 is MNHNY and CDR2 SVGAGI (reference sequence). The CDR3 DNA reads TGTGCCAGCAGACCTGCTCTAGCGGGAGTTTACGAGCAGTACTTC. This encodes CASRPALAGVYEQYF.

The gene calls are TRBV6-5 and TRBJ1-5, with D possibly TRBD1 on 5 matching bases. The V end was cut by 2 bases, the J end by 4 bases, with 15 bases between. The CDR3 consists of 16 residues. Looked up from germline, CDR1 is MNHEY and CDR2 is SVGAGI. The CDR3 sequence is CASSYLPQGSNQPQHF. The CDR3 DNA reads as TGTGCCAGCAGTTACCTTCCCCAGGGATCAAATCAGCCCCAGCATTTT.

The CDR3 protein is CASSLRMSRASGSYNEQFF. The DNA for the CDR3 is TGTGCCAGCAGCTTAAGGATGAGCCGGGCTAGCGGCTCCTACAATGAGCAGTTCTTC. The chain combines TRBV7-2 with TRBJ2-1; 7 bases are shared with TRBD2. J lost 0 bases, V lost 2 bases, and 13 bases had no gene match. The CDR3 is 19 residues long. Germline V gene lookup returns CDR1 SGHTA and CDR2 FQGNSA.

This clone was recorded at least ten times. The rearrangement joins TRBV18 to TRBJ1-1; 7 nucleotides match TRBD1. Germline assignment: CDR1 KGHSH and CDR2 LQKENI. The CDR3 length is 16 residues. The junction had 11 bases not matched to a gene; V was cut back by 6 bases and J by 1 base. The CDR3 region is CASSTTLAGGNTEAFF. CDR3 bases: TGTGCCAGCTCCACCACCCTGGCAGGGGGGAACACTGAAGCTTTCTTT.

The V call is TRBV7-9, the J call TRBJ2-5, with TRBD2 matching 8 bases. The closer fit of TRBJ2-7 to the DNA end suggests the J call may be wrong. Germline CDR1 SEHNR, CDR2 FQNEAQ (reference sequence). CDR3 length equals 13 residues. The CDR3 DNA follows: TGTGCCAGCACGAGCGGGAGAGGGTACGAGCAGTACTTC. Translating gives CASTSGRGYEQYF.

The chain couples TRBV15 to TRBJ2-1; TRBD2 is a possible D gene (5 bases). Per the germline V gene, CDR1 is LNHNV and CDR2 is YYDKDF (reference sequence). Trimming stripped 1 base from V and 6 bases from J, with 13 bases between. This CDR3 spans 15 amino acids. CDR3 bases: TGTGCCACCAGCAGAGGGACTGGAAGACCCAATGAGCAGTTCTTC. Its translation: CATSRGTGRPNEQFF.

This clone appeared a single time. The rearrangement joins TRBV9 to TRBJ2-3, with TRBD2 matching 8 bases. J was trimmed by 3 bases and V by 5 bases; bases with no gene match: 8. The CDR3 has 15 amino acids. Germline V CDR1 and CDR2: SGDLS, YYNGEE. CDR3 nucleotide sequence: TGTGCCAGCAGTCAAAGCAGCGGGAGAACAGATACGCAGTATTTT. Translation gives CASSQSSGRTDTQYF.

The V gene is TRBV7-9, the J gene TRBJ2-1, with 8 bases fitting TRBD1. Losses at the gene ends were 2 bases for V and 5 bases for J; bases not matched to a gene: 5. The CDR3 spans 15 residues. Germline CDR1 reads SEHNR; CDR2 reads FQNEAQ (reference sequence). The CDR3 is CASSLLRGQNNEQFF. CDR3 DNA sequence: TGTGCCAGCAGCTTACTCAGGGGGCAGAACAATGAGCAGTTCTTC.

This chain joins TRBV7-2 and TRBJ2-5, with D maybe TRBD1 (5 bases). CDR1 and CDR2 (germline): SGHTA, FQGNSA. V was clipped by 5 bases and J by 5 bases, with 15 bases between them. This CDR3 is 14 amino acids long. The DNA of the CDR3 is TGTGCCAGCAGCCCCCCAGGGATGCTGGAGACCCAGTACTTC. As protein: CASSPPGMLETQYF.

In DNA, the CDR3 is TGTGCCAGCAGCCCAGGGATTAACTATGGCTACACCTTC. Amino acids: CASSPGINYGYTF. V and J are TRBV5-4 and TRBJ1-2; D perhaps matches TRBD1 (5 bases). This CDR3 is 13 amino acids long. Germline CDR1 SGHNT, CDR2 YYREEE (reference sequence). With 4 bases removed from V and 1 base from J, the gap between germline ends came to 8 bases.

This clone turned up a few times. This chain links TRBV2 with TRBJ2-1, with D maybe TRBD1 (6 bases). Per the germline V gene, CDR1 is SNHLY and CDR2 is FYNNEI. This CDR3 has 17 residues. The germline V and J ends were trimmed by 3 bases and 0 bases, with 15 bases remaining between them. The CDR3, as DNA: TGTGCCAGCAGTGAGTTTACGGTGGACAGCTCCTACAATGAGCAGTTCTTC. Its translation: CASSEFTVDSSYNEQFF. The variable domain in full, with the rest retrieved from reference TRBV2 and TRBJ2-1, is EPEVTQTPSHQVTQMGQEVILRCVPISNHLYFYWYRQILGQKVEFLVSFYNNEISEKSEIFDDQFSVERPDGSNFTLKIRSTKLEDSAMYFCASSEFTVDSSYNEQFFGPGTRLTVL.